Below, 3 T cell receptor beta chains from the same sample are listed, as sequenced in a study of T cells in Graves' hyperthyroidism and ophthalmopathy. Amplification targeted TCR beta CDR3 regions from RNA transcripts. HTBI primers drove first-round RT-PCR of the TCR CDR3. TCRdb recomputed calls from the multiplex PCR reads with MiXCR, one row per CDR3 protein. Of more than 450,000 distinct CDR3 sequences listed, 14% were seen once; the top ten hold about 15%. The sample comprised blood. These receptors originate from a middle-aged woman with Graves' hyperthyroidism.

The table lists this clonotype with many counts. This chain connects TRBV7-2 to TRBJ2-1, with 12 bases matching TRBD2. J was trimmed by 8 bases and V by 5 bases; bases with no gene match: 10. Germline V gene lookup returns CDR1 SGHTA and CDR2 FQGNSA. The CDR3 covers 16 residues. CDR3 sequence: CASSNLAGGPFHEQFF. In nucleotides, the CDR3 is TGTGCCAGCAGCAACCTAGCGGGAGGGCCTTTCCATGAGCAGTTCTTC.

Ten or more counts support this clonotype. The chain couples TRBV28 to TRBJ1-2; D perhaps matches TRBD1 (6 bases). V lost 4 bases and J lost 0, with 6 bases in between. In germline, CDR1 is MDHEN, CDR2 SYDVKM. The CDR3 is made up of 13 amino acids. CDR3 protein: CASSSGANYGYTF. CDR3 sequence (DNA): TGTGCCAGCAGTTCAGGGGCTAACTATGGCTACACCTTC.

The chain joins TRBV5-8 to TRBJ1-1, with D possibly matching TRBD1 (5 bases). Germline V gene data show CDR1 as SGHTS and CDR2 as YDEGEE. The germline V and J ends were trimmed by 4 bases and 6 bases, with 10 bases remaining between them. The CDR3 is made up of 12 amino acids. In DNA form, the CDR3 reads TGTGCCAGCAGCGGGAGGGGCCCTGAAGCTTTCTTT. As protein: CASSGRGPEAFF.